One and the same sample provided the 20 T cell receptor beta chains below, sequenced in a study of CD8+CD57+ T cells in acquired aplastic anemia. It was genomic DNA that served as the template for profiling TCR beta VDJ and CDR3. TCRdb re-called the reads with MiXCR, one entry per CDR3 protein. Among around 430,000 distinct CDR3 sequences listed, around 32% were seen once. It was patients with CD8+CD57+ cell expansion by flow cytometry who were chosen for sequencing. Sequenced input: sorted CD4+, CD8+, or CD8+CD57+ T cells (not recorded which) from PBMCs. The receptors shown here come from a human donor with aplastic anemia.

This clonotype was seen repeatedly, ten times or more. The chain joins TRBV9 to TRBJ2-7, with TRBD2 matching over 8 bases. Looked up from germline, CDR1 is SGDLS and CDR2 is YYNGEE. V shed 5 bases, J shed 1 base, and the junction held 5 bases outside the gene matches. This CDR3 spans 14 amino acids. The CDR3 protein is CASSRTSSSYEQYF. DNA of the CDR3: TGTGCCAGCAGTAGGACTAGCAGTTCCTACGAGCAGTACTTC.

This clonotype was recorded at least ten times. The chain is built from TRBV15 and TRBJ2-5, with D hard to call. The germline V gene has CDR1 LNHNV and CDR2 YYDKDF (reference sequence). V was shortened by 1 base and J by 2 bases, with 8 bases between the two germline ends. CDR3 size: 14 residues. The CDR3 reads CATSRASQQETQYF. For the CDR3, the DNA is TGTGCCACCAGCAGAGCTAGTCAGCAAGAGACCCAGTACTTC.

Many counts were recorded for this clonotype. V is TRBV6-5 and J is TRBJ1-2; D is perhaps TRBD1 (5 bases). The V end was cut by 2 bases, the J end by 0 bases, with 10 bases between. This CDR3 region has 15 residues. Looked up from germline, CDR1 is MNHEY and CDR2 is SVGAGI. The CDR3 bases are TGTGCCAGCAGTTACGACAGCGCTACTAACTATGGCTACACCTTC. It codes for CASSYDSATNYGYTF.

This clonotype was recorded many times. The rearrangement links TRBV19 to TRBJ2-7, with TRBD2 matching 11 bases. Germline V lookup: CDR1 LNHDA, CDR2 SQIVND (reference sequence). Losses at the gene ends were 5 bases for V and 7 bases for J; bases not matched to a gene: 10. This CDR3 comprises 15 residues. CDR3 loop: CASSPATSGDGEQYF. The CDR3 DNA sequence: TGTGCCAGTAGTCCCGCGACTAGCGGGGACGGTGAGCAGTACTTC.

This clonotype was observed at least ten times. The genes are TRBV9 and TRBJ1-2; 9 bases match TRBD1. This CDR3 has 16 residues. After removal of 0 bases from V and 2 bases from J, the junction contained 5 bases not matched to a gene. CDR1 and CDR2 (germline): SGDLS, YYNGEE. The CDR3 spells CASSVEGTGKNYGYTF. The CDR3 DNA is TGTGCCAGCAGCGTAGAGGGGACAGGGAAGAACTATGGCTACACCTTC.

This clonotype was observed a handful of times. This rearrangement joins TRBV5-1 to TRBJ2-7; D is perhaps TRBD1 (6 bases). The CDR3 spans 16 residues. Germline V lookup: CDR1 SGHRS, CDR2 YFSETQ. Between the trimmed V and J ends, which lost 2 bases and 0 bases, there was a span of 15 bases. The CDR3 reads CASSLGTGSGSYEQYF. CDR3 nucleotides: TGCGCCAGCAGCTTAGGAACAGGGTCCGGCTCCTACGAGCAGTACTTC.

The chain uses TRBV11-1 and TRBJ2-3; D may be TRBD1 or TRBD2 (6 bases each). Germline-derived CDR1 and CDR2 are SGHAT and FQDESV (reference sequence). V was clipped by 4 bases and J by 4 bases, with 18 bases between them. This CDR3 comprises 16 residues. The CDR3 is CASSWAGHPEADTQYF. In nucleotides, the CDR3 is TGTGCCAGCAGCTGGGCGGGACATCCGGAGGCAGATACGCAGTATTTT.

The sample holds many counts of this clonotype. This chain uses TRBV20-1 with TRBJ1-3; a possible D gene is TRBD1 (6 bases). V was clipped by 1 base and J by 0 bases, with 13 bases between them. This CDR3 contains 16 residues. In germline, CDR1 is DFQATT, CDR2 SNEGSKA (reference sequence). CDR3 amino acids: CSARVRRGGSGNTIYF. CDR3 DNA: TGCAGTGCTAGAGTGCGGCGAGGGGGCTCTGGAAACACCATATATTTT.

This clonotype was seen many times. This chain connects TRBV7-2 to TRBJ2-7, with 7 positions matching TRBD2. The V gene's germline CDR1 is SGHTA and CDR2 FQGNSA. This CDR3 spans 15 amino acids. V lost 4 bases and J lost 5; bases outside the gene matches: 11. The CDR3 DNA follows: TGTGCCAGCAGCTCTAGGCGGGGGAAGAGCCACGAGCAGTACTTC. It yields the protein CASSSRRGKSHEQYF.

This clonotype appeared many times. V usage is TRBV19 and J usage is TRBJ2-3; D ambiguous. This CDR3 region has 12 residues. V shed 3 bases and J shed 6 bases, with 7 bases lying between them. Germline lookup yields CDR1 LNHDA and CDR2 SQIVND (reference sequence). The CDR3 DNA follows: TGTGCCAGTAGTATGTCCGCGGATACGCAGTATTTT. Protein: CASSMSADTQYF. Based on the CDR3 plus reference TRBV19 and TRBJ2-3, the full variable domain is DGGITQSPKYLFRKEGQNVTLSCEQNLNHDAMYWYRQDPGQGLRLIYYSQIVNDFQKGDIAEGYSVSREKKESFPLTVTSAQKNPTAFYLCASSMSADTQYFGPGTRLTVL.

This clonotype came up many times. The chain links TRBV25-1 to TRBJ1-4; tentatively, D is TRBD1 (5 bases). The V end was cut by 6 bases, the J end by 5 bases, with 22 bases between. Germline V gene sequence: CDR1 MGHDK, CDR2 SYGVNS. The CDR3 runs 17 residues. The CDR3 spells CASSLPRTGTGNEKLFF. The CDR3, as DNA: TGTGCCAGCAGCCTCCCTCGGACCGGGACCGGGAATGAAAAACTGTTTTTT. The variable domain in full, completed from reference TRBV25-1 and TRBJ1-4, reads EADIYQTPRYLVIGTGKKITLECSQTMGHDKMYWYQQDPGMELHLIHYSYGVNSTEKGDLSSESTVSRIRTEHFPLTLESARPSHTSQYLCASSLPRTGTGNEKLFFGSGTQLSVL.

The chain has TRBV5-5 and TRBJ2-7; 9 nucleotides align to TRBD1. Germline CDR1 reads SGHKS; CDR2 reads YYEKEE (reference sequence). V shed 4 bases and J 4 bases; nucleotides not matched to a gene: 6. The CDR3 length is 14 residues. CDR3 in DNA: TGTGCCAGCAGCCAATGGACAGGGGCGTACGAGCAGTACTTC. Amino acids: CASSQWTGAYEQYF. Complete variable domain (other parts from reference TRBV5-5 and TRBJ2-7): DAGVTQSPTHLIKTRGQQVTLRCSPISGHKSVSWYQQVLGQGPQFIFQYYEKEERGRGNFPDRFSARQFPNYSSELNVNALLLGDSALYLCASSQWTGAYEQYFGPGTRLTVT.

In its sample, this clonotype was seen a few times. The chain is built from TRBV20-1 and TRBJ1-5, with D possibly being TRBD1 (5 bases). The CDR3 loop spans 17 amino acids. Per the germline V gene, CDR1 is DFQATT and CDR2 is SNEGSKA (reference sequence). The germline V and J ends were trimmed by 5 bases and 0 bases, with 20 bases remaining between them. CDR3 bases: TGCAGTGCTGTTGGGGCGCATTCAACCCTTAGCAATCAGCCCCAGCATTTT. It translates to CSAVGAHSTLSNQPQHF.

The chain is built from TRBV20-1 and TRBJ2-1, with 10 bases aligning to TRBD2. The germline gives CDR1 DFQATT, CDR2 SNEGSKA (reference sequence). CDR3 length equals 15 residues. The ends lost 3 bases at V and 10 bases at J; junction bases unmatched: 12. The CDR3 sequence: CSARPPAGGPGEQFF. The CDR3 DNA reads as TGCAGTGCTAGGCCCCCAGCGGGAGGGCCTGGGGAGCAGTTCTTC.

The sample holds many counts of this clonotype. V gene TRBV5-4 combines with J gene TRBJ1-6; D is unresolved. Germline V gives CDR1 SGHNT, CDR2 YYREEE (reference sequence). V was clipped by 1 base and J by 7 bases, with 3 bases between them. The CDR3 extends over 12 amino acids. Here the CDR3 DNA reads TGTGCCAGCAGCTTGATGAATTCACCCCTCCACTTT. It is translated as CASSLMNSPLHF.

The chain recombines TRBV3-1 with TRBJ2-7; 8 positions agree with TRBD2. Germline CDR1 and CDR2: LGHDT and YNNKEL (reference sequence). Trimming removed 8 bases from V and 4 bases from J; junction bases left unmatched: 13. The length of the CDR3 is 15 residues. The CDR3 nucleotides are TGTGCCAGCTCACCACCGGGGCGCGGGGGGTACGAGCAGTACTTC. Protein product: CASSPPGRGGYEQYF.

This clonotype was detected ten times or more. The rearrangement links TRBV2 to TRBJ2-2, with 7 nucleotides matching TRBD1. The CDR3 sequence is 15 residues long. In germline, CDR1 is SNHLY, CDR2 FYNNEI. V shed 7 bases and J 0 bases; nucleotides not matched to a gene: 5. In DNA form, the CDR3 reads TGTGCCAGCACTCTGGACAGGTCGAACACCGGGGAGCTGTTTTTT. Translation gives CASTLDRSNTGELFF. Full variable domain (remainder filled in from reference TRBV2 and TRBJ2-2): EPEVTQTPSHQVTQMGQEVILRCVPISNHLYFYWYRQILGQKVEFLVSFYNNEISEKSEIFDDQFSVERPDGSNFTLKIRSTKLEDSAMYFCASTLDRSNTGELFFGEGSRLTVL.

As to this clonotype: Possible read error: a much larger clone is one base away. V is TRBV11-1 and J is TRBJ2-3, with D possibly being TRBD2 (5 bases). CDR1 and CDR2 (germline): SGHAT, FQDESV (reference sequence). The CDR3 loop spans 13 amino acids. The CDR3 sequence: CASSPAGTDAQYF. The CDR3 nucleotides are TGTGCCAGCAGCCCGGCGGGCACAGATGCGCAGTATTTT.

The rearrangement links TRBV20-1 to TRBJ2-1; the match to TRBD2 covers 8 bases. Trimming took 6 bases from V and 2 from J; bases not matched to a gene: 12. Germline CDR1 is DFQATT and CDR2 is SNEGSKA (reference sequence). This CDR3 is 16 amino acids long. CDR3 DNA sequence: TGCAGTGCCGAAGCACTAGCGGTTATTACCTACAATGAGCAGTTCTTC. Protein: CSAEALAVITYNEQFF.

This clonotype was seen at least ten times. The chain uses TRBV20-1 and TRBJ1-6; TRBD1 matches 10 bases. V lost 4 bases to trimming and J lost 14 bases; unmatched junction nucleotides: 11. The CDR3 has 14 amino acids. Germline V gives CDR1 DFQATT, CDR2 SNEGSKA (reference sequence). This CDR3 is CSATLGQGTLALHF. The CDR3 DNA reads TGCAGTGCTACCCTGGGACAGGGGACTTTAGCCCTCCACTTT.